The 23 T cell receptor beta chains below were found in one sample sequenced in a study of identical twins. TCRdb reanalysed the 5' RACE reads using MiXCR and keeps one entry per CDR3 protein. The sample lists roughly 570,000 distinct CDR3 sequences, just under 10% seen once, with more than 2.5% in the top ten. The data also belong to a second study, concerning yellow fever vaccine responses in identical twins.

The sequenced sample was PBMCs. All receptors derive from a young woman in good health.

This clonotype showed up many times. The chain couples TRBV11-3 to TRBJ2-2; D not resolved. V lost 3 bases, J lost 0 bases, and 8 bases lay in between. The V gene's germline CDR1 is SGHNT and CDR2 YENEEA. The CDR3 covers 15 residues. The CDR3 region has the DNA TGTGCCAGCAGCTTGGGCGGAACGAACACCGGGGAGCTGTTTTTT. It codes for CASSLGGTNTGELFF.

V usage is TRBV20-1 and J usage is TRBJ1-1; D may be TRBD1 (6 bases). This CDR3 has 13 residues. From germline, CDR1 is DFQATT and CDR2 SNEGSKA (reference sequence). V was clipped by 6 bases and J by 5 bases, with 16 bases between them. As DNA, the CDR3 is TGCAGTGCCCTAAGGGGGGGCGGAACTGAAGCTTTCTTT. This codes for CSALRGGGTEAFF.

This clonotype turned up a few times. This chain connects TRBV3-1 to TRBJ1-1; 7 nucleotides match TRBD1. The V gene's germline CDR1 is LGHDT and CDR2 YNNKEL (reference sequence). This CDR3 region has 14 residues. V shed 4 bases, J shed 7 bases, and the junction held 9 bases outside the gene matches. The CDR3 DNA reads TGTGCCAGCAGCCTTTCGGGACAGACGATTGAAGCTTTCTTT. Amino acid sequence: CASSLSGQTIEAFF.

In this sample, this clonotype turned up many times. The V gene is TRBV7-9, the J gene TRBJ2-1; D is perhaps TRBD1 (5 bases). The germline V and J ends were trimmed by 6 bases and 5 bases, with 14 bases remaining between them. Germline CDR1 reads SEHNR; CDR2 reads FQNEAQ (reference sequence). The CDR3 totals 14 residues. The CDR3 loop is CASSSGLSNNEQFF. The CDR3 nucleotides are TGTGCCAGCAGTTCAGGGTTGAGTAACAATGAGCAGTTCTTC.

The chain is built from TRBV28 and TRBJ2-7; 11 bases are a match to TRBD2. The V and J ends lost 1 base and 2 bases, in that order; junction bases with no gene match: 4. Germline CDR1 and CDR2: MDHEN and SYDVKM. The CDR3 is made up of 16 amino acids. Here the CDR3 reads CASSLLGLAATYEQYF. The DNA for the CDR3 is TGTGCCAGCAGTTTATTGGGACTAGCGGCGACCTACGAGCAGTACTTC. The full variable domain, rest sourced from reference TRBV28 and TRBJ2-7, is DVKVTQSSRYLVKRTGEKVFLECVQDMDHENMFWYRQDPGLGLRLIYFSYDVKMKEKGDIPEGYSVSREKKERFSLILESASTNQTSMYLCASSLLGLAATYEQYFGPGTRLTVT.

The chain couples TRBV14 to TRBJ2-7; D gene unclear. The CDR3 runs to 14 residues. Trimming took off 0 bases at V and 6 bases at J, with 12 bases between the two ends. Germline CDR1 reads SGHDN; CDR2 reads FVKESK. CDR3 protein: CASSQDFPPSEQYF. The CDR3 bases are TGTGCCAGCAGCCAAGATTTTCCCCCTAGCGAGCAGTACTTC.

This clonotype has a handful of counts. The chain has TRBV5-1 and TRBJ2-6, with no clear D. The CDR3 is 15 amino acids. Per the germline V gene, CDR1 is SGHRS and CDR2 is YFSETQ. Trimming took 4 bases from V and 4 from J, leaving 12 bases between them. The CDR3 spells CASSVERSGANVLTF. In nucleotides, the CDR3 is TGCGCCAGCAGCGTGGAACGGAGCGGGGCCAACGTCCTGACTTTC.

This clonotype was seen ten or more times. The chain carries TRBV29-1 and TRBJ2-3, with no clear D. V shed 7 bases and J shed 1 base, with 6 bases lying between them. CDR3 length: 11 residues. Germline loops: CDR1 SQVTM, CDR2 ANQGSEA. CDR3 loop: CSGTGTDTQYF. The CDR3 nucleotides are TGCAGCGGAACAGGCACAGATACGCAGTATTTT.

The V gene is TRBV7-2, the J gene TRBJ2-7; no definite D call. Trimming took 5 bases from V and 7 from J, leaving 15 bases between them. The CDR3 length is 13 residues. The V gene's germline CDR1 is SGHTA and CDR2 FQGNSA. CDR3 DNA sequence: TGTGCCAGCAGCCATGGCCCCCCCGAGGAGCAGTACTTC. This sequence encodes CASSHGPPEEQYF.

This clonotype was seen at least ten times. The rearrangement joins TRBV5-1 to TRBJ2-7, with TRBD2 matching over 8 bases. The V gene end was trimmed by 2 bases and the J gene end by 4 bases; junction bases not matched to a gene: 8. Germline V gene data show CDR1 as SGHRS and CDR2 as YFSETQ. The CDR3 runs to 15 residues. The CDR3 DNA is TGCGCCAGCAGCTTTACCCCCGGGGGGGTGTACGAGCAGTACTTC. It codes for CASSFTPGGVYEQYF. The full variable domain, its missing parts supplied by reference TRBV5-1 and TRBJ2-7, is KAGVTQTPRYLIKTRGQQVTLSCSPISGHRSVSWYQQTPGQGLQFLFEYFSETQRNKGNFPGRFSGRQFSNSRSEMNVSTLELGDSALYLCASSFTPGGVYEQYFGPGTRLTVT.

This clonotype was found a few times. This chain joins TRBV5-1 and TRBJ2-5, with D tentatively TRBD1 (5 bases). Trimming took off 0 bases at V and 2 bases at J, with 14 bases between the two ends. Germline CDR1 reads SGHRS; CDR2 reads YFSETQ. The CDR3 is 16 amino acids. The CDR3 nucleotides read TGCGCCAGCAGCTTGGGGCCCCAGGGATTTCAAGAGACCCAGTACTTC. It is translated as CASSLGPQGFQETQYF.

This clonotype was seen a few times. The CDR3 DNA sequence: TGCGCCAGCAGCTTGGAGATCCGCCAGAACTCCTACGAGCAGTACTTC. It is translated as CASSLEIRQNSYEQYF. The genes are TRBV5-1 and TRBJ2-7; D unresolved. This CDR3 is built from 16 residues. Germline loops: CDR1 SGHRS, CDR2 YFSETQ. V lost 0 bases to trimming and J lost 0 bases, with 13 bases between them.

This clonotype has ten or more counts. The chain has TRBV10-3 and TRBJ2-5; 8 bases map to TRBD2. The junction had 10 bases not matched to a gene; V was cut back by 2 bases and J by 5 bases. The CDR3 length is 16 residues. The V gene's germline CDR1 is ENHRY and CDR2 SYGVKD. CDR3 in DNA: TGTGCCATCAGTGAGATTATTAGCGGGATCGGGGAGACCCAGTACTTC. It encodes CAISEIISGIGETQYF.

This clonotype was seen ten or more times. V usage is TRBV10-3 and J usage is TRBJ2-5; 9 bases are shared with TRBD1. From germline, CDR1 is ENHRY and CDR2 SYGVKD. The CDR3 is made up of 13 amino acids. The ends lost 6 bases at V and 5 bases at J; junction bases unmatched: 4. The CDR3 DNA reads as TGTGCCATCAGCCGACAGGGGGGGGAGACCCAGTACTTC. Its protein is CAISRQGGETQYF.

This clonotype was counted between two and nine times. J is TRBJ2-1 and V is TRBV4-1; D is unclear. Germline assignment: CDR1 MGHRA and CDR2 YSYEKL. V gave up 1 base and J gave up 1 base, with 11 bases separating them. The CDR3 extends over 16 amino acids. Here the CDR3 reads CASSQVQDLSYNEQFF. CDR3 DNA sequence: TGCGCCAGCAGCCAAGTCCAGGATTTATCCTACAATGAGCAGTTCTTC.

This clonotype was counted only a few times. The CDR3 nucleotides read TGTGCCAGCAGCTTAGTCAGCTTCCGCGGGATAGAGACCCAGTACTTC. Amino acids: CASSLVSFRGIETQYF. The chain uses TRBV7-2 and TRBJ2-5, with D tentatively TRBD2 (6 bases). Germline V gene data show CDR1 as SGHTA and CDR2 as FQGNSA. CDR3 length: 16 amino acids. V shed 1 base and J shed 4 bases, with 16 bases lying between them. Drawing the rest from reference TRBV7-2 and TRBJ2-5, the complete variable domain is GAGVSQSPSNKVTEKGKDVELRCDPISGHTALYWYRQSLGQGLEFLIYFQGNSAPDKSGLPSDRFSAERTGGSVSTLTIQRTQQEDSAVYLCASSLVSFRGIETQYFGPGTRLLVL.

This clonotype was detected ten times or more. V usage is TRBV7-2 and J usage is TRBJ2-7, with 7 bases identical to TRBD1. The CDR3 contains 14 residues. Germline-derived CDR1 and CDR2 are SGHTA and FQGNSA. With V trimmed by 0 bases and J by 3 bases, 2 bases remained unmatched. The chain's CDR3 is CASSLAGQNYEQYF. In DNA form, the CDR3 reads TGTGCCAGCAGCTTAGCGGGACAGAACTACGAGCAGTACTTC.

This clonotype showed up just a few times. The gene calls are TRBV7-9 and TRBJ2-2; tentatively, D is TRBD1 (6 bases). Trimming stripped 3 bases from V and 1 base from J, with 15 bases between. The CDR3 length is 17 residues. In germline, CDR1 is SEHNR, CDR2 FQNEAQ (reference sequence). The CDR3 protein is CASSFWSGTQNTGELFF. The CDR3 coding sequence is TGTGCCAGCAGCTTTTGGTCCGGGACACAGAACACCGGGGAGCTGTTTTTT.

This clonotype was counted between two and nine times. This chain connects TRBV11-2 to TRBJ2-1, with 7 bases fitting TRBD2. This CDR3 region has 19 residues. Looked up from germline, CDR1 is SGHAT and CDR2 is FQNNGV. J gave up 5 bases and V 5 bases, and 21 bases lay outside the gene matches. The CDR3 region is CASSAIPSSLAESNNEQFF. The CDR3 coding sequence is TGTGCCAGCAGCGCGATTCCCTCTTCTCTAGCGGAATCCAACAATGAGCAGTTCTTC.

V usage is TRBV28 and J usage is TRBJ2-7, with no clear D. The CDR3 has 13 amino acids. From germline, CDR1 is MDHEN and CDR2 SYDVKM. Trimming cost V 0 bases and J 2 bases, with 5 bases left between them. The CDR3 spells CASSLWAAYEQYF. The CDR3 DNA is TGTGCCAGCAGTTTATGGGCAGCCTACGAGCAGTACTTC.

The rearrangement links TRBV24-1 to TRBJ1-5; possible D gene TRBD1, 5 bases. Trimming removed 4 bases from V and 0 bases from J, with 9 bases in between. Looked up from germline, CDR1 is KGHDR and CDR2 is SFDVKD. The CDR3 is 15 residues long. CDR3 nucleotide sequence: TGTGCCACCAGTGAAAAGACAGATAGCAATCAGCCCCAGCATTTT. Residues: CATSEKTDSNQPQHF.

This clonotype was counted at least ten times. The genes are TRBV4-3 and TRBJ2-7; D uncertain. V dropped 1 base and J dropped 4 bases, with 8 bases sitting between them. Germline-derived CDR1 and CDR2 are LGHNA and YSLEER. CDR3 length: 13 amino acids. The CDR3 region is CASSQGFGYEQYF. The CDR3 coding sequence is TGCGCCAGCAGCCAAGGGTTCGGGTACGAGCAGTACTTC.

DNA for the CDR3: TGTGCCAGCAGTAGGGACCTCCTCAATCAGCCCCAGCATTTT. This gives the protein CASSRDLLNQPQHF. The chain links TRBV6-2 or TRBV6-3 to TRBJ1-5; the D gene is possibly TRBD1 (5 bases). This CDR3 contains 14 residues. V lost 5 bases and J 3 bases, leaving 11 bases between the germline ends. Germline V gene lookup returns CDR1 MNHEY and CDR2 SVGEGT.